Listed below are T cell receptor beta chains from one sample, sequenced in a study of T cells after yellow fever vaccination. MiXCR, applied by TCRdb to the 5' RACE reads, yields one record per CDR3 protein. The sample consists of under 550,000 distinct CDR3 sequences, 21% of them appearing once. The sequencing here drew on PBMCs, taken roughly 20 days after the first yellow fever vaccination. These receptors all stem from a man aged 18 to 30 who received the YFV17D yellow fever vaccine. The CDR3 runs from the conserved cysteine through the conserved F or W. The D gene is left open where the match is weak. Size is omitted from some rows. Given values are once, few, many or a class for expanded clones.

d_call	v_call	j_call	clone_size	cdr3_aa	cdr3_nt
NA	TRBV7-2	TRBJ1-1	NA	CASRPYLAGTEAFF	TGTGCCAGCAGACCGTACCTAGCGGGTACTGAAGCTTTCTTT
NA	TRBV3-1	TRBJ1-2	NA	CASSQLSANYGYTF	TGTGCCAGCAGCCAATTGTCCGCTAACTATGGCTACACCTTC
TRBD1	TRBV5-1	TRBJ1-1	few	CASSLMARGVNTEAFF	TGCGCCAGCAGCTTAATGGCCAGGGGGGTGAACACTGAAGCTTTCTTT
NA	TRBV5-1	TRBJ2-1	NA	CASSLAGVLSNEQFF	TGCGCCAGCAGCTTGGCCGGGGTCTTAAGCAATGAGCAGTTCTTC
TRBD2	TRBV5-1	TRBJ2-5	NA	CASSLAPPTGGPQETQYF	TGCGCCAGCAGCTTAGCGCCCCCCACGGGGGGGCCTCAAGAGACCCAGTACTTC
TRBD1	TRBV7-7	TRBJ2-5	many	CASSSEAGGAYKTQYF	TGTGCTAGCAGCTCGGAAGCAGGGGGCGCTTATAAGACCCAGTACTTC
TRBD1	TRBV24-1	TRBJ2-5	NA	CATSDFVRGQETQYF	TGTGCCACCAGTGATTTTGTCAGGGGGCAAGAGACCCAGTACTTC
TRBD2	TRBV28	TRBJ2-1	few	CASSFRTSGGTGSYNEQFF	TGTGCCAGCAGTTTTCGGACTAGCGGGGGGACGGGCTCCTACAATGAGCAGTTCTTC
NA	TRBV2	TRBJ2-1	many	CASSLERASYNEQFF	TGTGCCAGCAGCTTAGAGCGGGCCTCCTACAATGAGCAGTTCTTC
TRBD2	TRBV10-3	TRBJ2-3	NA	CAISSLGGGAADTQYF	TGTGCCATCAGTTCATTGGGCGGGGGGGCGGCAGATACGCAGTATTTT
NA	TRBV20-1	TRBJ2-3	few	CSARTGGGGSTDTQYF	TGCAGTGCTAGAACGGGGGGAGGGGGGAGCACAGATACGCAGTATTTT
NA	TRBV20-1	TRBJ1-4	NA	CSVRWQNEKLFF	TGCAGTGTTAGATGGCAAAATGAAAAACTGTTTTTT
NA	TRBV5-1	TRBJ1-3	NA	CASSLDTGGNTIYF	TGCGCCAGCAGCTTGGATACAGGTGGAAACACCATATATTTT
NA	TRBV6-1	TRBJ1-2	NA	CAAKTRDLGNYGYTF	TGTGCTGCGAAAACCCGGGACCTCGGCAACTATGGCTACACCTTC
NA	TRBV12-3/TRBV12-4	TRBJ2-3	NA	CASSLESRTQYF	TGTGCCAGCAGTTTAGAGTCGAGAACGCAGTATTTT
NA	TRBV2	TRBJ2-3	few	CASSGEKDTQYF	TGTGCCAGCAGTGGGGAAAAGGATACGCAGTATTTT
NA	TRBV7-3	TRBJ2-5	few	CASSPGGGLETQYF	TGTGCCAGCAGCCCCGGTGGGGGGCTTGAGACCCAGTACTTC